One T cell receptor beta chain is described in this entry. What it recognizes is unknown. Profiling relied on immunoSEQ multiplex PCR, and the TCRdb table lists in-frame clones only, not all of them. Here the sample spans some 120,000 clones, about 90% being singletons. This entry is derived from a study of cytomegalovirus exposure and HLA in healthy donors. Study outcomes and limitations: For most TCR sequences rarity was the rule, although some public TCRs occurred in many donors. Among the CMV-associated chains, a few were confirmed in vitro as specific for CMV antigens. Reports credit the classifier with highly specific, highly sensitive diagnosis of cytomegalovirus status.

The trim removed 6 bases at V and 0 bases at J, leaving 2 bases unmatched. The CDR3 length is 14 residues. Germline CDR1 and CDR2: SGHTA and FQGNSA. The approximately 120-subject validation cohort, separate from the roughly 700-subject first cohort, included the donors. The sequenced sample consisted of PBMCs. This receptor was taken from a woman under 30 in good health and CMV-seronegative. V gene TRBV7-2 combines with J gene TRBJ2-4; the match to TRBD1 covers 7 bases. CDR3 coding DNA: TGTGCCAGCAGTGGGGACAGAGCCAAAAACATTCAGTACTTC. Translated, it gives CASSGDRAKNIQYF.